The rows below give T cell receptor beta chains drawn from one sample of a study of spatial heterogeneity in lung cancer. MiXCR, applied by TCRdb to the 5' RACE reads, yields one record per CDR3 protein. The sample carries approximately 23,000 distinct CDR3 sequences, about 4.9% recorded once. The specimen was lung tumor tissue, collected at surgery. The receptors stem from a male donor with early-stage non-small cell lung cancer. Each CDR3 is given with its conserved first and last residue. The D gene is left open where the match is weak. Clone size appears in some rows only: once, few, many, or a class for an expanded clone.

-	many	TRBV20-1	13	TRBJ2-7	CSARGTGRDEQYF	TGCAGTGCTAGAGGGACAGGGAGGGACGAGCAGTACTTC
TRBD2	many	TRBV7-9	17	TRBJ2-1	CASSLVLAGVVNAEQFF	TGTGCCAGCAGCTTAGTATTAGCGGGAGTGGTTAATGCTGAGCAGTTCTTC
TRBD1	many	TRBV23-1	14	TRBJ2-4	CATLTGEAKNIQYF	TGCGCCACCTTAACAGGGGAGGCCAAAAACATTCAGTACTTC
-	many	TRBV7-2	13	TRBJ2-3	CASSFTNTDTQYF	TGTGCCAGCAGCTTTACTAACACAGATACGCAGTATTTT
-	many	TRBV9	11	TRBJ2-3	CASSERGTQYF	TGTGCCAGCAGCGAAAGGGGGACGCAGTATTTT
TRBD1	-	TRBV11-2	11	TRBJ1-1	CASSQQGWAFF	TGTGCCAGCAGTCAACAGGGGTGGGCTTTCTTT
-	many	TRBV12-3/TRBV12-4	13	TRBJ1-5	CASSLGENQPQHF	TGTGCCAGCAGTTTAGGTGAGAATCAGCCCCAGCATTTT
-	-	TRBV6-1	14	TRBJ1-1	CACTDRAGYTEAFF	TGTGCCTGCACAGACCGGGCTGGGTACACTGAAGCTTTCTTT
TRBD2	many	TRBV12-3/TRBV12-4	12	TRBJ2-1	CASSPTSQVQFF	TGTGCCAGCAGTCCGACTAGCCAGGTGCAGTTCTTC
-	many	TRBV7-9	14	TRBJ2-3	CASSLISGTDTQYF	TGTGCCAGCAGCTTGATTTCCGGCACAGATACGCAGTATTTT
-	-	TRBV7-3	15	TRBJ2-1	CASSLGGPGRRKQFF	TGTGCCAGCAGCTTAGGCGGACCTGGAAGACGGAAGCAGTTCTTC
-	many	TRBV6-6	16	TRBJ2-6	CASTGSYGTGANVLTF	TGTGCCAGCACTGGGTCCTACGGGACTGGGGCCAACGTCCTGACTTTC
-	many	TRBV10-3	12	TRBJ1-5	CAIRDSNQPQHF	TGTGCCATCAGGGATAGCAATCAGCCCCAGCATTTT
-	many	TRBV27	14	TRBJ2-3	CASSLPTVQDTQYF	TGTGCCAGCAGTTTACCGACGGTCCAAGATACGCAGTATTTT
TRBD2	many	TRBV7-9	16	TRBJ2-5	CASSPPGLAGVETQYF	TGTGCCAGCAGCCCGCCGGGACTAGCGGGGGTGGAGACCCAGTACTTC
-	few	TRBV10-3	13	TRBJ2-7	CAISRDNAYEQYF	TGTGCCATCAGCCGGGACAACGCTTACGAGCAGTACTTC
TRBD2	many	TRBV29-1	15	TRBJ2-3	CSVGPTSGGGNTQYF	TGCAGCGTTGGACCGACTAGCGGGGGGGGTAATACGCAGTATTTT
-	many	TRBV7-2	13	TRBJ1-1	CASSYTPDTEAFF	TGTGCCAGCAGCTATACACCCGACACTGAAGCTTTCTTT
TRBD1	many	TRBV20-1	16	TRBJ2-1	CSAPRTGGSDYNEQFF	TGCAGTGCTCCGAGGACAGGGGGCAGTGACTACAATGAGCAGTTCTTC
-	few	TRBV12-3/TRBV12-4	12	TRBJ2-7	CASSYLQYEQYF	TGTGCCAGCAGTTATCTGCAGTACGAGCAGTACTTC
TRBD1	medium-sized	TRBV7-9	14	TRBJ2-7	CASSLGTGSYEQYF	TGTGCCAGCAGCTTAGGGACAGGGTCATACGAGCAGTACTTC